This T cell receptor beta chain was sequenced for a study of CD8 T cells in Susac syndrome. CDR1 and CDR2 (germline): DFQATT, SNEGSKA (reference sequence). Trimming took 5 bases from V and 2 from J, leaving 13 bases between them. The CDR3 is made up of 14 amino acids. The RNA input was 0.5 to 1 ug, and it was reverse transcribed with random hexamers. A single record per CDR3 protein comes from TCRdb applying MiXCR to the immunoSEQ multiplex PCR reads. The top ten hold about 0.073% of the sample, which has approximately 170,000 distinct CDR3 sequences, about 91% seen once. This clonotype has only one observation. Controls were drawn from healthy donors and were matched for age and sex. Negative isolation was applied to CD8+ and CD4+ T cells, and FACS enrichment was applied to TEMRA cells.

The receptor was derived from a human donor in good health. Sequencing used CD4+ T cells from PBMCs. The genes are TRBV20-1 and TRBJ1-5; no definite D call. CDR3 nucleotide sequence: TGCAGTGCTGAACGGACGGACCGCAATCAGCCCCAGCATTTT. It yields the protein CSAERTDRNQPQHF.